These 5 T cell receptor beta chains share one sample of origin, sequenced in a study of response to subunit inactivated influenza vaccine. TCRdb processed the RT-PCR reads anew with MiXCR; each CDR3 protein has one entry. The sample consists of about 580,000 distinct CDR3 sequences, around 13% of them appearing once. This specimen consisted of PBMCs from blood, obtained 12 days after vaccination. These receptors were collected from a man aged 45-65 years who received an inactivated influenza vaccine.

This clonotype was seen only a few times. The rearrangement joins TRBV27 to TRBJ2-7; TRBD2 aligns across 13 bases. Germline CDR1 MNHEY, CDR2 SMNVEV (reference sequence). The CDR3 runs to 15 residues. V dropped 6 bases and J dropped 3; count of bases not matched to a gene: 5. CDR3 sequence reads: CASRRTSGRVYEQYF. DNA of the CDR3: TGTGCCAGCAGACGGACTAGCGGGAGAGTCTACGAGCAGTACTTC.

The chain carries TRBV3-1 and TRBJ2-7; D remains ambiguous. The germline CDR1 and CDR2 sequences are LGHDT and YNNKEL (reference sequence). The CDR3 covers 12 residues. V dropped 1 base and J dropped 5 bases, with 6 bases sitting between them. CDR3 residues: CASSQVKHEQYF. The CDR3 DNA reads TGTGCCAGCAGCCAAGTAAAACACGAGCAGTACTTC.

J is TRBJ2-5 and V is TRBV20-1; D could derive from TRBD1 or TRBD2 (5 bases each). Trimming took 1 base from V and 2 from J, leaving 11 bases between them. The CDR3 runs to 14 residues. Germline CDR1 and CDR2: DFQATT and SNEGSKA (reference sequence). CDR3 region: CSARAGRFQETQYF. The CDR3 DNA reads as TGCAGTGCTAGAGCGGGGCGGTTTCAAGAGACCCAGTACTTC.

Only a few counts were recorded for this clonotype. The genes are TRBV9 and TRBJ2-1, with a possible D match to TRBD2 (5 bases). Germline V gene lookup returns CDR1 SGDLS and CDR2 YYNGEE. The V end lost 0 bases, the J end lost 7 bases, and 11 bases lay between the germline ends. The CDR3 extends over 14 amino acids. CDR3 nucleotide sequence: TGTGCCAGCAGCGTAGTTTCGGGGAATAATGAGCAGTTCTTC. Protein: CASSVVSGNNEQFF.

The chain links TRBV4-3 to TRBJ2-7; TRBD2 matches at 9 bases. The ends lost 6 bases at V and 6 bases at J; junction bases unmatched: 18. The germline V gene has CDR1 LGHNA and CDR2 YSLEER. This CDR3 has 17 amino acids. This chain's CDR3 is CASRERGGGRASGEQYF. The CDR3 nucleotides are TGCGCCAGCAGGGAAAGGGGAGGCGGGAGGGCCTCGGGCGAGCAGTACTTC.